The source of this T cell receptor (beta chain) is a study of preoperative IRX-2 immunotherapy in early breast cancer. The treatment here: preoperative locoregional IRX-2 cytokine immunotherapy. This phase Ib study tested locoregional IRX-2 cytokine immunotherapy given before surgery. Data came from immunoSEQ multiplex PCR; TCRdb stores just in-frame clones and leaves some out. This table holds approximately 25,000 clones, around 74% found once. This sample comprised lymph node tissue, obtained after IRX-2 immunotherapy. The source is a human donor with breast cancer.

For the CDR3, the DNA is TGTGCCAGCAGCCAAGCCACTAGCGGCCGAAGCGAGCAGTACTTC. It encodes CASSQATSGRSEQYF. The rearrangement uses TRBV14 and TRBJ2-7, with 8 nucleotides matching TRBD2. CDR3 length: 15 residues. Germline loops: CDR1 SGHDN, CDR2 FVKESK. With V trimmed by 1 base and J by 6 bases, 8 bases remained unmatched.